This T cell receptor (beta chain) is from a study of a mutant IDH1 vaccine in newly diagnosed glioma. At the level of the study: Once 4-6 weeks had passed after radiotherapy alone, vaccination started, or it started with temozolomide cycles. Week 35 brought visit V12, which was followed by visit V13 at week 47.

Worth noting for this clone: The antigen is unknown.

The sample's time point: week 35, safety follow-up. With topical imiquimod, each dose of the vaccine consisted of 300 ug of mutant IDH1 20-mer peptide. Study results and limitations: Detectable vaccine-induced immune responses arose in 80% to 95% of patients. Changes to the top peripheral T cell clonotypes appeared unrelated to pseudoprogression.

The data were produced by immunoSEQ multiplex PCR, yet TCRdb's version contains in-frame clones alone and is incomplete. Of over 45,000 clones detected, 92% appear once; the ten largest clones hold about 2.4%. This receptor was identified in a man aged 50 or older with glioma. Sequenced material: PBMCs, taken from a glioma patient whose treatment included an IDH1 peptide vaccine.

The CDR3 loop reads CASSPRAVQETQYF. The CDR3 region has the DNA TGTGCCAGCAGCCCTCGGGCCGTACAAGAGACCCAGTACTTC. The chain joins TRBV7-8 to TRBJ2-5; D uncertain. Germline loops: CDR1 SGHVS, CDR2 FQNEAQ. Deletions cut 5 bases from V and 2 bases from J, with 12 bases between. The CDR3 is made up of 14 amino acids.